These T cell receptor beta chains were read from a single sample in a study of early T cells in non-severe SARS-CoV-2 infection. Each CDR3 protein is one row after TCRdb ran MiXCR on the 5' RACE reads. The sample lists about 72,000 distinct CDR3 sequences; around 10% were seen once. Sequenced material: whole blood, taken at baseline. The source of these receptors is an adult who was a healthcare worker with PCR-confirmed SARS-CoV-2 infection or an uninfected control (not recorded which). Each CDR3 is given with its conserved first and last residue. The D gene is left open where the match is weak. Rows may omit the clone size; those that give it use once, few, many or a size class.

CDR3 protein: CATSARGGVGETQYF; CDR3 DNA: TGTGCCACCAGTGCCCGGGGAGGGGTAGGGGAGACCCAGTACTTC; clone size: many; V gene: TRBV24-1; D gene: TRBD2; J gene: TRBJ2-5
CDR3 protein: CASSQGANEQFF; CDR3 DNA: TGTGCCAGCAGCCAGGGGGCCAATGAGCAGTTCTTC; clone size: -; V gene: TRBV11-3; D gene: TRBD1; J gene: TRBJ2-1
CDR3 protein: CASNPGTYGYTF; CDR3 DNA: TGTGCCAGCAATCCCGGGACCTATGGCTACACCTTC; clone size: -; V gene: TRBV6-2/TRBV6-3; D gene: -; J gene: TRBJ1-2
CDR3 protein: CASSPGTSGYNEQFF; CDR3 DNA: TGTGCCAGCTCACCAGGGACTAGCGGCTACAATGAGCAGTTCTTC; clone size: many; V gene: TRBV18; D gene: TRBD2; J gene: TRBJ2-1
CDR3 protein: CASSSAGAYGYTF; CDR3 DNA: TGTGCCAGCAGCTCAGCAGGGGCCTATGGCTACACCTTC; clone size: few; V gene: TRBV7-9; D gene: -; J gene: TRBJ1-2
CDR3 protein: CASSPGLAGNNTQYF; CDR3 DNA: TGTGCCAGCAGCCCGGGACTAGCGGGCAATAATACGCAGTATTTT; clone size: many; V gene: TRBV7-3; D gene: TRBD2; J gene: TRBJ2-3
CDR3 protein: CASSQPSAGVDEQYF; CDR3 DNA: TGTGCCAGCAGCCAACCGTCGGCAGGGGTCGACGAGCAGTACTTC; clone size: -; V gene: TRBV3-1; D gene: -; J gene: TRBJ2-7
CDR3 protein: CASSFAGGDEKLFF; CDR3 DNA: TGTGCCAGCAGTTTCGCTGGGGGCGACGAAAAACTGTTTTTT; clone size: -; V gene: TRBV12-3/TRBV12-4; D gene: -; J gene: TRBJ1-4
CDR3 protein: CASSPSLMRGSSYEQYF; CDR3 DNA: TGTGCCAGCAGCCCATCCCTAATGAGGGGAAGCTCCTACGAGCAGTACTTC; clone size: few; V gene: TRBV7-8; D gene: -; J gene: TRBJ2-7
CDR3 protein: CASRGTGTTEAFF; CDR3 DNA: TGTGCCAGCAGGGGGACAGGGACCACTGAAGCTTTCTTT; clone size: many; V gene: TRBV2; D gene: TRBD1; J gene: TRBJ1-1
CDR3 protein: CASRARDTSYNEQFF; CDR3 DNA: TGCGCCAGCAGGGCTCGGGACACCTCCTACAATGAGCAGTTCTTC; clone size: -; V gene: TRBV5-1; D gene: -; J gene: TRBJ2-1
CDR3 protein: CASSLFPGGTIYF; CDR3 DNA: TGTGCCAGCAGTTTATTTCCAGGGGGAACCATATATTTT; clone size: many; V gene: TRBV27; D gene: TRBD1; J gene: TRBJ1-3